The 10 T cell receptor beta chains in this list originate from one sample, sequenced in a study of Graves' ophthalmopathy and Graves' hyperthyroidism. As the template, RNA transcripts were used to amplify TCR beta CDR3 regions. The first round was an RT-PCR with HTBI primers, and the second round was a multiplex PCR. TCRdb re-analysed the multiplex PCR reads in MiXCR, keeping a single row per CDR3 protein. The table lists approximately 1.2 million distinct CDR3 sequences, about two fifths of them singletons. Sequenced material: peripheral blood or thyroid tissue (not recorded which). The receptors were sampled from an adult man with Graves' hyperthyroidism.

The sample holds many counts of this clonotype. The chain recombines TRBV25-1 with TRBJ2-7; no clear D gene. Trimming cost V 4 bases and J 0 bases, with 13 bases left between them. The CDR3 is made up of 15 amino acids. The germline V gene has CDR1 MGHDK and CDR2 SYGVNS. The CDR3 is CASSGFERGSYEQYF. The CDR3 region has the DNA TGTGCCAGCAGTGGATTCGAACGAGGCTCCTACGAGCAGTACTTC.

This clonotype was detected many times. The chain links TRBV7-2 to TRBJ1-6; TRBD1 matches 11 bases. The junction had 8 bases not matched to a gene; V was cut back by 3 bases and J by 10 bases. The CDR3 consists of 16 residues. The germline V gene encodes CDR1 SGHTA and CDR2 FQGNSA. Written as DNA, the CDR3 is TGTGCCAGCAGCTTTGGACAGGGGGCGCGGGGGTCACCCCTCCACTTT. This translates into CASSFGQGARGSPLHF.

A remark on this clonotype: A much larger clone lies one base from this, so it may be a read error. CDR3 sequence: CASSPDWHEQYF. CDR3 DNA: TGTGCCAGCAGCCCGGACTGGCACGAGCAGTACTTC. The rearrangement links TRBV11-2 to TRBJ2-7, with TRBD2 as a possible D gene (5 bases). CDR3 length equals 12 residues. Trimming took 5 bases from V and 5 from J, leaving 10 bases between them. CDR1 SGHAT and CDR2 FQNNGV come from the germline V gene.

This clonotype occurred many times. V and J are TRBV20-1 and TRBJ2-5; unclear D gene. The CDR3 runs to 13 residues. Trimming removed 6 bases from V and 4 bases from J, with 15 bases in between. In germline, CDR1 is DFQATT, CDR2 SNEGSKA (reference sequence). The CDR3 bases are TGCAGTGCCCGGAGTAGGACGAGAGAGACCCAGTACTTC. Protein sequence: CSARSRTRETQYF.

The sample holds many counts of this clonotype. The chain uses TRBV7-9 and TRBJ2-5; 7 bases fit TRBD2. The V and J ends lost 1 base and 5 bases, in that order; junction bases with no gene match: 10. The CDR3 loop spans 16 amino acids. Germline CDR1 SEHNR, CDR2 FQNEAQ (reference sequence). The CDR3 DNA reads TGTGCCAGCAGCTTAGAATCGGGGGGAAATCGGGAGACCCAGTACTTC. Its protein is CASSLESGGNRETQYF.

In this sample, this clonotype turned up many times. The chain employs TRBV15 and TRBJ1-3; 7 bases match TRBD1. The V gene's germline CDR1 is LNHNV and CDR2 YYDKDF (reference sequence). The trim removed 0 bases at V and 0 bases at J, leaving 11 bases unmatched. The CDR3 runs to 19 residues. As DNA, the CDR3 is TGTGCCACCAGCAGAGAGCCCCCTCGACAGGGTCTCTCTGGAAACACCATATATTTT. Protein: CATSREPPRQGLSGNTIYF.

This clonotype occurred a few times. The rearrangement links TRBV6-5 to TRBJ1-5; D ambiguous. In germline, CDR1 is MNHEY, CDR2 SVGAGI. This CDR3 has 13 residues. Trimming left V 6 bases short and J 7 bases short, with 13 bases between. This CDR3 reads CASRYRVSQPQHF. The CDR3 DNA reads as TGTGCCAGCAGGTACCGGGTGTCGCAGCCCCAGCATTTT.

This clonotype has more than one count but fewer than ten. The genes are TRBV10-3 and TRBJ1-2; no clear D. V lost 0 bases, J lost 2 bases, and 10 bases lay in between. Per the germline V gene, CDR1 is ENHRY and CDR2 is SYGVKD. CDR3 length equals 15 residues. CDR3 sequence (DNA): TGTGCCATCAGTGAGTCGAGGGTCTCCAACTATGGCTACACCTTC. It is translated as CAISESRVSNYGYTF.

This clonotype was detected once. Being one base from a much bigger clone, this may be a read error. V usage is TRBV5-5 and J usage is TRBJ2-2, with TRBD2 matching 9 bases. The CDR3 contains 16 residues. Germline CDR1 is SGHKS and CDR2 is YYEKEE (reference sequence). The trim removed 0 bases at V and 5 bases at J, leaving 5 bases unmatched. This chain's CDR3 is CASSLGSGRLTGELFF. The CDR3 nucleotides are TGTGCCAGCAGCTTGGGAAGCGGGAGGCTAACCGGGGAGCTGTTTTTT.

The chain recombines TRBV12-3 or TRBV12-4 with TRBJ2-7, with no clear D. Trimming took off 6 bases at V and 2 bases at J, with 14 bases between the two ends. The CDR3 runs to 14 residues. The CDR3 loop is CASSAKNPTYEQYF. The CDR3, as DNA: TGTGCCAGCAGCGCTAAAAATCCTACCTACGAGCAGTACTTC.